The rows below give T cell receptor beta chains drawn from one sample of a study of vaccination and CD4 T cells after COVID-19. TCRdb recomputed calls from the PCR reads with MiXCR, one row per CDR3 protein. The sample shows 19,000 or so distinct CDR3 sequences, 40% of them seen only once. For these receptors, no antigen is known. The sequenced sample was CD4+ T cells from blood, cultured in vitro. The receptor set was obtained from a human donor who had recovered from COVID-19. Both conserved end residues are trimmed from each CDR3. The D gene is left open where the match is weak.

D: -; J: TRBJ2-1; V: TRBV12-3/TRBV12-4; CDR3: ASRPGDLYNEQF
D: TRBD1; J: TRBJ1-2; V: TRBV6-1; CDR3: AIPPDRVHGYT
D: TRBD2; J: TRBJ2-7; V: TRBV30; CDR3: AWRVRGAGDFSEQY
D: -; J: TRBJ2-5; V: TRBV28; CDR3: ASSLGFLQNQETQY
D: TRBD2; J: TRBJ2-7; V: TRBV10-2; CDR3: ATSRAGGAEQY
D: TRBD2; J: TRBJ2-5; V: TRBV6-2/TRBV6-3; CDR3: ASSYASGGPQETQY
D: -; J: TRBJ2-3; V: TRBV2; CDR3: ASSDYTQY
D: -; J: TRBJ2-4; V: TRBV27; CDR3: ASSPYRQFIAKNIQY
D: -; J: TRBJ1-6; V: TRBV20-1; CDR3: SASLGRNNSPLH
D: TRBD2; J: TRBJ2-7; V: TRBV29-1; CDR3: SVYLSGSSYEQY
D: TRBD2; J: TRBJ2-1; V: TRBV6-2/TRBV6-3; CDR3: ASSYAGEYNEQF
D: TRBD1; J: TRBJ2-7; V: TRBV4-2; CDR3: ASSQRTGGYEQY
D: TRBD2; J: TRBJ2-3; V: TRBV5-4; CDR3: ASSLVGTSGGIQNTQY
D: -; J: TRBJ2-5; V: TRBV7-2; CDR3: ASSPVGVGETQY
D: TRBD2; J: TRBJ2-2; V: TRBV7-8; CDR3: ASSLGLAVRTGELF
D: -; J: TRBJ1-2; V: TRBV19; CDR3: ASSKSTGALYGYT
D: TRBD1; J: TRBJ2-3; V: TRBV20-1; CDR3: SAPRQGFSTDTQY
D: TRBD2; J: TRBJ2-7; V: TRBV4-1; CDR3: ASSQVFLTSGSVYEQY
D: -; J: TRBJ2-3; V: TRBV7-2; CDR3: ASSLALGRATDTQY
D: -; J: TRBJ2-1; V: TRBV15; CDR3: ATSRVRGGNEQF
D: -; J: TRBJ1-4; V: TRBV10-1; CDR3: ASGGGDRLKLF
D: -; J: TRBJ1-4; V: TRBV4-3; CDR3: ASSQEWGTEKLF
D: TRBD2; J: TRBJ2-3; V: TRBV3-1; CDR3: ASRMTSGGTDTQY
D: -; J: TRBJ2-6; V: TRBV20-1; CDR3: SAGPANVLT
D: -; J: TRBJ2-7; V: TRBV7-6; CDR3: ASSQEGGGYEQY
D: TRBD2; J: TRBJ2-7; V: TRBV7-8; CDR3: ASSLGLAGVLREQY
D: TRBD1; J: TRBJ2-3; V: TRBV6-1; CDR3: ASSAMTGSTDTQY
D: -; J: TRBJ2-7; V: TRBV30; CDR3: AWSVSGYEQY
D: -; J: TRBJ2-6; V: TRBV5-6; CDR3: ASSLQGAGANVLT
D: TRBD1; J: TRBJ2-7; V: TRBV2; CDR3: ASSRTGYEQY
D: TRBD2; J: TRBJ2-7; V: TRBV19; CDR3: ASSTSGSNEQY
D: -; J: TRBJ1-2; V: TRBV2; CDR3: ASSLLESNYGYT
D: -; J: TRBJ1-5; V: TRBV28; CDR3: ASTVKVWYGNQPQH
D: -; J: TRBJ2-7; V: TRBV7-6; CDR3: ASSPAGRGYEQY
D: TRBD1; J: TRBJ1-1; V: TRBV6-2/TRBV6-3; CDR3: ASSYTTGGSSPEAF
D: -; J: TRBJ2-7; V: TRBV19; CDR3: ASSVVTSSYEQY
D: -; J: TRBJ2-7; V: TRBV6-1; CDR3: ASSESFGRQSSYEQY
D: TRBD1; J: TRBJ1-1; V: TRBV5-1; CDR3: ASSRGQGRTEAF
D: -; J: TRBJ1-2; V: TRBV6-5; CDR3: ASSYSKLVPGYT
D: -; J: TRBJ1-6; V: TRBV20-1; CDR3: SASTGSYNSPLD
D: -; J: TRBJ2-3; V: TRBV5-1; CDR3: ASSLGTASSSTDTQY
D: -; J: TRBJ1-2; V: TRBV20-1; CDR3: SASAGSRNDGYT
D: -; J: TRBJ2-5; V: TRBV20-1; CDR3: SAPGEALYQETQY
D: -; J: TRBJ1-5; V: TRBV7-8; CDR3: ASSYQGDQPQH
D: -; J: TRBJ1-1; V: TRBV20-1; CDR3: RGGQFTEAF
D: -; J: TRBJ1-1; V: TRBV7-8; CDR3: ASRKGTNTEAF
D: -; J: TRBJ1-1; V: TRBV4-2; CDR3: ASSQGALLGWAF
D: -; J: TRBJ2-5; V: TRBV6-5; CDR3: ASSSTRNEETQY
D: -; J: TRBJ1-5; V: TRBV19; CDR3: ASRSRGGQPQH
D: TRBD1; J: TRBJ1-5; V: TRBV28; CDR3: ASQLSGGSNQPQH
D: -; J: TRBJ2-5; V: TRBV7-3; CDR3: ASSVRGTVQETQY
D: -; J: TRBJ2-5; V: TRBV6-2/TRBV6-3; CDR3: ASSYAETQY